This record looks at one T cell receptor beta chain sequence and its context. This clone appeared a single time. The antigen it binds to is not known. Base qualities are missing; no much larger clone stands one base away. The time point label on this specimen signifies: about 28 days (+/-7) after the second vaccine dose. AZD1222 recipients whose second dose came at about 4 weeks and those whose second dose came at about 12 weeks were combined into one group, since spike-specific TCR depth and breadth did not differ between the two schedules. Vaccinee samples were obtained from the UK trials COV001 and COV002, which included a single-blind randomized controlled phase 2/3 trial of AZD1222 (ChAdOx1 nCoV-19) in healthy adults. Trial participant PBMC samples were collected at day 0 and day 28 after the second dose for TCRbeta chain sequencing. The CDR3 regions of human TCRbeta chains were subjected to immunosequencing. As for the authors' bioinformatics: Repertoire TCRs were matched against a reference library of SARS-CoV-2-specific TCRs generated with the MIRA antigen-specificity platform. Breadth was defined as the fraction of unique TCRs that were SARS-CoV-2-associated, and depth was defined as the fraction of total T cells that were SARS-CoV-2-associated. Using the MIRA data, each spike-specific TCR was assigned both to the spike region to which the TCR was reactive and to a CD4 or CD8 class. Log10-transformed breadth and depth values were compared by one-way ANOVA with Sidak's multiple comparisons tests. TCRdb holds this immuneACCESS table with in-frame rearrangements only. Some clones are missing; in checked studies, unresolved V genes explain under half, and the rest has no known cause. D and trimming were read from the DNA, whereas the V and J calls and clone size are those reported in that table. Across this sample there are about 130,000 clones, with approximately 85% seen only once. Approximately 4.7% of the sample lies in the top ten.

According to the germline V gene, CDR1 reads SGHAT and CDR2 reads FQNNGV. Ends trimmed: V by 6 bases, J by 0 bases; bases unmatched to a gene: 10. Spanning cysteine to phenylalanine, the CDR3 consists of 16 amino acids. The CDR3 DNA has 48 bases and is translated from base 1. These data come from a study of T cell responses to AZD1222 COVID-19 vaccine (dated by TCRdb to about 2021). Regarding the study in general: A total of 233 trial participants underwent TCR sequencing, of whom some 210 received two doses of AZD1222 and around 25 received two doses of the MenACWY control vaccine. Trial participants were enrolled into age subgroups of 18-55, 56-69 and 70-plus years, which contained around 150, 28 and 57 TCR-sequenced participants, respectively.

The full study reports these points: After two AZD1222 doses, both the breadth and the depth of spike-specific TCRs were significantly higher than at day 0 and than in MenACWY recipients. Participants were mostly white British, with more females than males. The authors suggested clonal diversity may have been underestimated. Because no day 14 peak-response samples were available, the repertoires could be characterized only after the peak T cell response. Conclusions about previously exposed vaccinees are limited because only 5 or 6 AZD1222 recipients were SARS-CoV-2 seropositive at baseline. Reportedly, almost half of the unique spike-specific TCRs recognized epitopes lying outside the regions that are mutated in the B.1.351 and B.1.1.7 variants. The whole spike protein was spanned by vaccine-associated CD4 TCRs, and dominant responses were seen in regions 160-218 and 743-854. In the small 56-69-year group, the increase in depth fell short of significance, most likely because of low power.

The chain is made from TRBV11-2 and TRBJ1-1; a stretch of 7 junction bases matches TRBD1. The sequencing used peripheral blood, collected 28 days after the second AZD1222 dose. The TCR sequence derives from an adult who received the AZD1222 COVID-19 vaccine. The DNA sequence is as follows: TGTGCCAGCAGTTCTATTAAGGGGGCTCTGAACACTGAAGCTTTCTTT. The encoded protein is CASSSIKGALNTEAFF.